This T cell receptor (beta chain) comes out of a study of OX40 agonist ivuxolimab in advanced cancers. Overall study: Mean age roughly 65 years, range about 23 to 80; 82.7% male.

General study points: Not determined was the antigen specificity of the expanded peripheral T cells. At doses 0.1 to 3.0 mg/kg, CD4+ and CD8+ clones expanded.

The protocol was immunoSEQ multiplex PCR, while the TCRdb copy is restricted to in-frame clones and leaves out a portion. This table has tens of thousands of clones, 70% to 90% appearing once. In the case of this clone: The antigen is unknown.

Sample: CD4+ or CD8+ T cells sorted from blood, taken in a trial of the OX40 agonist ivuxolimab. The receptor was isolated from an adult with an advanced solid tumor such as melanoma, head and neck, liver or kidney cancer.

CDR3 loop: CASSLGLPSSYEQYF. The DNA for the CDR3 is TGTGCCAGCAGCTTGGGACTGCCAAGCTCCTACGAGCAGTACTTC. The chain links TRBV5-4 to TRBJ2-5; D gene uncertain. The J call may be in error: the DNA end matches TRBJ2-7 better. CDR3 length equals 15 residues. Germline V gene sequence: CDR1 SGHNT, CDR2 YYREEE (reference sequence).